This T cell receptor beta chain came from a study of T-cell reconstitution after alpha-beta-depleted transplantation in children (dated by TCRdb to the mid-2010s). For context, the study as a whole: Using TCR repertoire profiling, the study quantitatively followed how T-cell immune reconstitution unfolded in children after TCRalphabeta/CD19-depleted allogeneic hematopoietic cell transplantation.

The junction shows trimming of 1 base on V and 5 bases on J, plus 12 bases between the germline ends. Via the germline V gene, CDR1 is SGHAT and CDR2 FQNNGV. The CDR3 runs 14 residues from the cysteine to the valine. Just CDR3 DNA is preserved here, 42 bases in frame from base 1. Libraries came from PCR. TCRdb lists the instrument as Illumina HiSeq 2500. TCR libraries were prepared with molecular barcoding, using unique molecular identifiers to normalize TCRbeta repertoire quantification. Using fastp at Q25 and MiXCR, TCRdb reprocessed the public reads and kept productive beta chains. CDR3 protein sequences are deduplicated, and each keeps its most common genes and DNA. This sample has about 300,000 distinct CDR3 sequences in its table, and around 7.1% of those were observed once. Of the sample, approximately 9% falls within the top ten clones. The research as a whole found: In some patients, the high TCRbeta diversity seen at day 60 was put down to recipient T cells and intrathymic progenitors that had survived conditioning. The frequencies of hyperexpanded clones fell over the following months, and after one year, T-cell counts and TCRbeta diversity were mostly attributed to newly produced T cells. The apparently early alphabetaT-cell count recovery about two months after transplant was reportedly dependent on only several hundred rapidly expanded clones derived from non-depleted graft cells.

This clonotype has a count of ten or more. Its binding antigen is unknown. Base qualities are not recorded, but no much larger clone differs from it by a single base. The sample's treatment or condition label, in plain terms: allogeneic hematopoietic cell transplantation with graft depleted of TCRalphabeta T cells and CD19 B cells. TCRalphabeta/CD19-depleted allogeneic hematopoietic cell grafts were given to the transplant recipients, all of whom were children. Recombination joined TRBV11-2 with TRBJ2-7; the D segment is perhaps TRBD1 or TRBD2, each sharing 5 matched bases. The source material was peripheral blood, sampled 360 days after TCRalphabeta/CD19-depleted stem cell transplant. The receptor's source is a female patient aged 2-9 years who had a stem cell transplant for Fanconi anemia, so the T cells may come from the graft donor. The DNA sequence is TGTGCCAGCAGCTTAGGAGGGGCTGTAGACGAGCAGTACGTC. Protein translation: CASSLGGAVDEQYV.